A single sample gave rise to the 32 T cell receptor beta chains below, sequenced in a study of blood T cell repertoires in COVID-19. TCRdb's table, derived via immunoSEQ multiplex PCR, lists solely in-frame clones and lacks some. The sample contains about 70,000 clones, approximately 90% of which appear only once. Sequencing was done on a sample of peripheral blood. Source of these receptors: a human donor in a cohort sampled during active COVID-19.

The V and J genes are TRBV7-9 and TRBJ2-2; 13 nucleotides agree with TRBD2. The CDR3 has 15 residues. Germline V gene lookup returns CDR1 SEHNR and CDR2 FQNEAQ (reference sequence). V shed 5 bases, J shed 8 bases, and the junction held 5 bases outside the gene matches. The CDR3, as DNA: TGTGCCAGCAGCAACGGACTAGCGGGAGTAGGGGAGCTGTTTTTT. Translating gives CASSNGLAGVGELFF. Full variable domain (remainder filled in from reference TRBV7-9 and TRBJ2-2): DTGVSQNPRHKITKRGQNVTFRCDPISEHNRLYWYRQTLGQGPEFLTYFQNEAQLEKSRLLSDRFSAERPKGSFSTLEIQRTEQGDSAMYLCASSNGLAGVGELFFGEGSRLTVL.

The rearrangement uses TRBV2 and TRBJ2-3; 8 nucleotides line up with TRBD1. From germline, CDR1 is SNHLY and CDR2 FYNNEI. V shed 4 bases, J shed 1 base, and the junction held 4 bases outside the gene matches. The CDR3 runs 15 residues. CDR3 loop: CASSVVGQGTDTQYF. CDR3 bases: TGTGCCAGCAGTGTAGTGGGACAGGGCACAGATACGCAGTATTTT.

The rearrangement joins TRBV20-1 to TRBJ2-1, with 11 bases aligning to TRBD2. Germline trimming cut 3 bases from V and 4 bases from J; bases unmatched to any gene: 8. The CDR3 totals 16 residues. Germline V gene lookup returns CDR1 DFQATT and CDR2 SNEGSKA (reference sequence). CDR3 protein: CSASAGGLAVYNEQFF. CDR3 sequence (DNA): TGCAGTGCTAGTGCGGGGGGACTAGCGGTATACAATGAGCAGTTCTTC.

CDR3 sequence: CASSRAGDFLEQYF. CDR3 in DNA: TGTGCCAGCAGTAGGGCGGGAGACTTTCTAGAGCAGTACTTC. V is TRBV2 and J is TRBJ2-7; 7 nucleotides line up with TRBD2. The CDR3 runs to 14 residues. Germline V lookup: CDR1 SNHLY, CDR2 FYNNEI. V gave up 5 bases and J gave up 7 bases; unmatched junction bases: 11.

The chain uses TRBV3-1 (or the pseudogene TRBV3-2) and TRBJ1-1; D possibly corresponds to TRBD1 (6 bases). CDR1 and CDR2 from the germline V gene are LGHDT and YNNKEL (reference sequence). V lost 1 base and J 5 bases, leaving 11 bases between the germline ends. The CDR3 covers 14 residues. CDR3 coding DNA: TGTGCCAGCAGCCAAGGTGGGGGGGCGACTGAAGCTTTCTTT. It yields the protein CASSQGGGATEAFF.

The genes are TRBV9 and TRBJ2-2, with D possibly matching TRBD2 (6 bases). The CDR3 is made up of 13 amino acids. V shed 2 bases and J shed 5 bases, with 7 bases lying between them. Germline CDR1 and CDR2: SGDLS and YYNGEE. The CDR3 nucleotides are TGTGCCAGCAGCGTTCGGGGGACCGGGGAGCTGTTTTTT. It translates to CASSVRGTGELFF.

The gene calls are TRBV5-4 and TRBJ2-3; 13 nucleotides line up with TRBD2. Germline CDR1 and CDR2: SGHNT and YYREEE (reference sequence). V shed 4 bases, J shed 2 bases, and the junction held 4 bases outside the gene matches. The CDR3 consists of 16 residues. CDR3 residues: CASSTGLAGDTDTQYF. The CDR3 bases are TGTGCCAGCAGCACCGGACTAGCGGGGGACACAGATACGCAGTATTTT.

The chain recombines TRBV3-1 (or the pseudogene TRBV3-2) with TRBJ2-3, with D perhaps matching TRBD1 (6 bases). The germline V and J ends were trimmed by 3 bases and 5 bases, with 9 bases remaining between them. The germline V gene has CDR1 LGHDT and CDR2 YNNKEL (reference sequence). The CDR3 totals 13 residues. The CDR3 is CASSQGAGDTQYF. The CDR3 coding sequence is TGTGCCAGCAGCCAGGGGGCAGGAGATACGCAGTATTTT.

This sequence joins TRBV11-3 and TRBJ2-3; a possible D gene is TRBD2 (6 bases). Looked up from germline, CDR1 is SGHNT and CDR2 is YENEEA. The CDR3 is 15 residues long. V lost 5 bases and J 2 bases, leaving 14 bases between the germline ends. The CDR3 nucleotides read TGTGCCAGCAGCCCTCGTAGCGGCACCACAGATACGCAGTATTTT. It translates to CASSPRSGTTDTQYF.

The V gene is TRBV19, the J gene TRBJ2-7; D is perhaps TRBD2 (6 bases). This CDR3 has 15 residues. The ends were cut back, 2 bases at V and 3 bases at J, with 14 bases in the middle. Looked up from germline, CDR1 is LNHDA and CDR2 is SQIVND (reference sequence). The DNA of the CDR3 is TGTGCCAGTAGTATAAGTGGTCAGGGAGGCTACGAGCAGTACTTC. As protein: CASSISGQGGYEQYF.

The chain has TRBV4-1 and TRBJ2-5, with a weak D call TRBD2 (5 bases). Trimming left V 0 bases short and J 2 bases short, with 13 bases between. Per the germline V gene, CDR1 is MGHRA and CDR2 is YSYEKL. The CDR3 sequence is 16 residues long. The CDR3: CASSQDDYLEQETQYF. The CDR3 nucleotides are TGCGCCAGCAGCCAAGATGACTACCTCGAGCAAGAGACCCAGTACTTC.

This chain uses TRBV15 with TRBJ2-2, with TRBD1 as a possible D gene (5 bases). Germline CDR1 is LNHNV and CDR2 is YYDKDF (reference sequence). V shed 0 bases and J shed 2 bases, with 10 bases lying between them. The CDR3 extends over 16 amino acids. The CDR3 protein is CATSRDRDSNTGELFF. The CDR3 coding sequence is TGTGCCACCAGCAGAGATAGAGACAGTAACACCGGGGAGCTGTTTTTT.

The chain links TRBV7-8 to TRBJ1-1; maybe TRBD1 (5 bases). Germline V gene data show CDR1 as SGHVS and CDR2 as FQNEAQ. This CDR3 comprises 13 residues. Trimming pared 0 bases from V and 5 bases from J, leaving 7 bases between. The CDR3 nucleotides read TGTGCCAGCAGCTTAGCGCGGGGGACTGAAGCTTTCTTT. Protein: CASSLARGTEAFF.

The chain uses TRBV13 and TRBJ1-2; TRBD1 agrees at 11 bases. Trimming removed 10 bases from V and 3 bases from J; junction bases left unmatched: 10. The V gene's germline CDR1 is PRHDT and CDR2 FYEKMQ (reference sequence). The CDR3 has 15 residues. In DNA, the CDR3 is TGTGCCACCAAGGACAGGGGGCTCCTTGACTATGGCTACACCTTC. Its translation: CATKDRGLLDYGYTF.

The gene calls are TRBV7-9 and TRBJ1-6; 9 nucleotides align to TRBD1. The CDR3 runs to 14 residues. Germline loops: CDR1 SEHNR, CDR2 FQNEAQ (reference sequence). With V trimmed by 7 bases and J by 9 bases, 7 bases remained unmatched. The CDR3 DNA follows: TGTGCCAGCACCCGGACAGGGGATTCTTCACCCCTCCACTTT. Protein: CASTRTGDSSPLHF.

The chain couples TRBV9 to TRBJ2-5, with 12 bases matching TRBD2. V shed 3 bases, J shed 1 base, and the junction held 13 bases outside the gene matches. The CDR3 length is 19 residues. Germline values: CDR1 SGDLS, CDR2 YYNGEE. The CDR3, as DNA: TGTGCCAGCAGCGCAGCTGGCGGGCTAGCGGGGGGGACCCAAGAGACCCAGTACTTC. Translation gives CASSAAGGLAGGTQETQYF.

In its sample, this clone was seen once. The rearrangement joins TRBV3-1 (or the pseudogene TRBV3-2) to TRBJ2-5; 7 bases are shared with TRBD1. V was pared by 3 bases and J by 3 bases, with 4 bases of the junction left unmatched. Germline loops: CDR1 LGHDT, CDR2 YNNKEL (reference sequence). The CDR3 runs 14 residues. The CDR3, as DNA: TGTGCCAGCAGCCATCCCACAGGGGAAGAGACCCAGTACTTC. The encoded protein is CASSHPTGEETQYF.

Concerning this clone: The junction and the germline gene differ at one end; a read error may be behind it. The chain couples TRBV5-5 to TRBJ2-2; 11 bases agree with TRBD2. The CDR3 covers 15 residues. Germline V lookup: CDR1 SGHKS, CDR2 YYEKEE (reference sequence). In DNA, the CDR3 is TGCGCCAGCTTAGCGGGAGGGGCGAACACCGGGGAGCTGTTTTTT. It translates to CASLAGGANTGELFF. The variable domain in full, with the rest retrieved from reference TRBV5-5 and TRBJ2-2, is DAGVTQSPTHLIKTRGQQVTLRCSPISGHKSVSWYQQVLGQGPQFIFQYYEKEERGRGNFPDRFSARQFPNYSSELNVNALLLGDSALYLCASLAGGANTGELFFGEGSRLTVL.

The chain uses TRBV7-3 and TRBJ2-1, with 7 bases that match TRBD2. Trimming removed 5 bases from V and 0 bases from J; junction bases left unmatched: 7. The CDR3 consists of 16 residues. Germline V gene sequence: CDR1 SGHTA, CDR2 FQGTGA. CDR3 sequence: CASSTQAGSSYNEQFF. The DNA of the CDR3 is TGTGCCAGCAGCACACAAGCGGGAAGCTCCTACAATGAGCAGTTCTTC.

This chain links TRBV5-1 with TRBJ1-2, with D possibly TRBD1 on 6 matching bases. The V gene lost 10 bases and the J gene lost 6 bases, with 19 bases spanning the gap. Germline values: CDR1 SGHRS, CDR2 YFSETQ. There are 13 residues in the CDR3. The DNA for the CDR3 is TGCGCCCCCTGGCAGGGAGGGGGGGATGGCTACACCTTC. Amino acids: CAPWQGGGDGYTF.

The V gene is TRBV11-2, the J gene TRBJ1-5; the D is unclear. CDR1 SGHAT and CDR2 FQNNGV come from the germline V gene. This CDR3 comprises 16 residues. Trimming took 5 bases from V and 0 from J, leaving 14 bases between them. The CDR3 coding sequence is TGTGCCAGCAGCCCGGGAGAAGCCTATAGCAATCAGCCCCAGCATTTT. Amino acid sequence: CASSPGEAYSNQPQHF.

V usage is TRBV7-9 and J usage is TRBJ2-1; TRBD2 aligns across 8 bases. The CDR3 is 14 residues long. The germline V gene has CDR1 SEHNR and CDR2 FQNEAQ (reference sequence). The ends lost 9 bases at V and 6 bases at J; junction bases unmatched: 10. The CDR3 DNA reads as TGTGCCAGTATTACTAGCGGAGAGGGCAATGAGCAGTTCTTC. This gives the protein CASITSGEGNEQFF.

J is TRBJ2-3 and V is TRBV3-1 (or the pseudogene TRBV3-2); TRBD1 matches 8 bases. Germline assignment: CDR1 LGHDT and CDR2 YNNKEL (reference sequence). The CDR3 spans 15 residues. V lost 1 base and J lost 6; bases outside the gene matches: 6. The CDR3 DNA follows: TGTGCCAGCAGCCAAGGGGGCAGGGGGCACGATACGCAGTATTTT. This codes for CASSQGGRGHDTQYF.

This chain uses TRBV7-2 with TRBJ2-5, with a weak D call TRBD2 (5 bases). The CDR3 has 15 residues. Germline V gives CDR1 SGHTA, CDR2 FQGNSA. Between the trimmed V and J ends, which lost 2 bases and 1 base, there was a span of 11 bases. The DNA of the CDR3 is TGTGCCAGCAGCTTAACCCTAGCCCTCCAAGAGACCCAGTACTTC. This translates into CASSLTLALQETQYF.

This chain links TRBV11-2 with TRBJ2-1; D possibly corresponds to TRBD2 (6 bases). This CDR3 spans 14 amino acids. Trimming stripped 2 bases from V and 7 bases from J, with 12 bases between. From germline, CDR1 is SGHAT and CDR2 FQNNGV. Here the CDR3 DNA reads TGTGCCAGCAGCTTATTCGGGACTGGGAATGAGCAGTTCTTC. Its translation is CASSLFGTGNEQFF.

The rearrangement links TRBV28 to TRBJ1-5, with a tentative D call TRBD1 (5 bases). The CDR3 covers 13 residues. Looked up from germline, CDR1 is MDHEN and CDR2 is SYDVKM. Between the trimmed V and J ends, which lost 6 bases and 5 bases, there was a span of 11 bases. The chain's CDR3 is CASRQDPYQPQHF. CDR3 DNA sequence: TGTGCCAGCAGACAGGACCCTTATCAGCCCCAGCATTTT.

This clone was observed a single time. This chain uses TRBV28 with TRBJ1-5, with D possibly matching TRBD1 (6 bases). The CDR3 is 15 amino acids. Per germline, CDR1 MDHEN and CDR2 SYDVKM. V lost 4 bases and J 2 bases, leaving 12 bases between the germline ends. Here the CDR3 reads CASSSGQVGNQPQHF. The CDR3 DNA is TGTGCCAGCAGTTCGGGACAAGTAGGCAATCAGCCCCAGCATTTT.

This clone was detected once. The chain recombines TRBV5-1 with TRBJ2-5; 8 positions agree with TRBD1. Losses at the gene ends were 4 bases for V and 4 bases for J; bases not matched to a gene: 12. From germline, CDR1 is SGHRS and CDR2 YFSETQ. This CDR3 spans 16 amino acids. CDR3 loop: CASSPRPTGGGETQYF. The DNA of the CDR3 is TGCGCCAGCAGCCCTCGGCCAACAGGGGGAGGAGAGACCCAGTACTTC.

This chain links TRBV11-3 with TRBJ2-2, with 9 bases matching TRBD2. This CDR3 is 17 amino acids long. Looked up from germline, CDR1 is SGHNT and CDR2 is YENEEA. V trimming: 6 bases; J trimming: 5 bases; junction bases outside the gene matches: 13. The CDR3 DNA reads TGTGCCAGCAGTTTGGCGGGGAGGCGGGGGGGTACCGGGGAGCTGTTTTTT. Encoded protein: CASSLAGRRGGTGELFF. Full variable domain (rest looked up from reference TRBV11-3 and TRBJ2-2): EAGVVQSPRYKIIEKKQPVAFWCNPISGHNTLYWYLQNLGQGPELLIRYENEEAVDDSQLPKDRFSAERLKGVDSTLKIQPAELGDSAVYLCASSLAGRRGGTGELFFGEGSRLTVL.

The rearrangement joins TRBV2 to TRBJ1-5, with TRBD1 matching over 8 bases. The CDR3 has 14 residues. After removal of 4 bases from V and 5 bases from J, the junction contained 4 bases not matched to a gene. Germline V lookup: CDR1 SNHLY, CDR2 FYNNEI. This CDR3 is CASSVQGAYQPQHF. CDR3 sequence (DNA): TGTGCCAGCAGTGTTCAGGGGGCATATCAGCCCCAGCATTTT. Full variable domain (missing parts from reference TRBV2 and TRBJ1-5): EPEVTQTPSHQVTQMGQEVILRCVPISNHLYFYWYRQILGQKVEFLVSFYNNEISEKSEIFDDQFSVERPDGSNFTLKIRSTKLEDSAMYFCASSVQGAYQPQHFGDGTRLSIL.

This clone was observed at least ten times. The chain joins TRBV30 to TRBJ2-5; 10 bases line up with TRBD2. V lost 7 bases to trimming and J lost 2 bases; unmatched junction nucleotides: 4. Germline V gene data show CDR1 as GTSNPN and CDR2 as SVGIG (reference sequence). This CDR3 comprises 13 residues. CDR3 sequence (DNA): TGTGCCTACCGACTAGCGGGTCAAGAGACCCAGTACTTC. The encoded protein is CAYRLAGQETQYF.

The rearrangement uses TRBV19 and TRBJ2-1; 8 bases are shared with TRBD1. The CDR3 sequence is 15 residues long. Looked up from germline, CDR1 is LNHDA and CDR2 is SQIVND (reference sequence). J was trimmed by 6 bases and V by 11 bases; bases with no gene match: 15. DNA of the CDR3: TGTGCCGTTGGAGAGTTACGGACAGGGTTCAATGAGCAGTTCTTC. Translating it yields CAVGELRTGFNEQFF.